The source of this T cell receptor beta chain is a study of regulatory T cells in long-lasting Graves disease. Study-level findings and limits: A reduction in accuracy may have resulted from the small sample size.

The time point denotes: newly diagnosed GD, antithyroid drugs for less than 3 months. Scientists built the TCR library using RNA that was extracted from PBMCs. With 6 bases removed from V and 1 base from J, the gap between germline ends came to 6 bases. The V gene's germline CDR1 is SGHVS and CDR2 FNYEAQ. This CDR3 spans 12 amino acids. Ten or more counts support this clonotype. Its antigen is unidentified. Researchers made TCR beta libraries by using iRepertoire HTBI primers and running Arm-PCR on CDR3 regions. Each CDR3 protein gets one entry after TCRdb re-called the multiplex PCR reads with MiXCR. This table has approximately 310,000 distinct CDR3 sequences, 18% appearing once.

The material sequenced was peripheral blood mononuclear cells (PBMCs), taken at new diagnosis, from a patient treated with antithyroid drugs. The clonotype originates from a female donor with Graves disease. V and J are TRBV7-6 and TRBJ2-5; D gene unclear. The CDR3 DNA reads TGTGCCAGCAGTGTAGGCCAAGAGACCCAGTACTTC. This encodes CASSVGQETQYF.